The 15 T cell receptor beta chains in this list originate from one sample, sequenced in a study of blood T cell repertoires in COVID-19. Method: immunoSEQ multiplex PCR; TCRdb's copy keeps in-frame clones and lacks some. The repertoire has 150,000 to 170,000 clones, approximately 83% of them found once; the top ten carry about 29%. The sample taken for sequencing was peripheral blood. These receptors were collected from a woman aged 60-75 years with acute or convalescent COVID-19.

This clone has at least ten counts. V and J are TRBV19 and TRBJ1-1; no clear D gene. The CDR3 extends over 12 amino acids. Germline CDR1 reads LNHDA; CDR2 reads SQIVND (reference sequence). The V gene lost 8 bases and the J gene lost 5 bases, with 12 bases spanning the gap. CDR3: CASAGGRTEAFF. CDR3 in DNA: TGTGCCAGTGCCGGAGGGCGGACTGAAGCTTTCTTT. Using reference TRBV19 and TRBJ1-1 for the parts outside the CDR3, the full variable domain is DGGITQSPKYLFRKEGQNVTLSCEQNLNHDAMYWYRQDPGQGLRLIYYSQIVNDFQKGDIAEGYSVSREKKESFPLTVTSAQKNPTAFYLCASAGGRTEAFFGQGTRLTVV.

J is TRBJ1-2 and V is TRBV30; no clear D. Per the germline V gene, CDR1 is GTSNPN and CDR2 is SVGIG (reference sequence). Trimming shortened V by 2 bases and J by 5 bases, and 9 bases separated the two germline ends. The CDR3 length is 12 residues. The CDR3 nucleotides are TGTGCCTGGAGTAGGAGGGTTTATGGCTACACCTTC. Its translation: CAWSRRVYGYTF.

The rearrangement uses TRBV7-3 and TRBJ2-3; 9 bases align to TRBD2. Germline assignment: CDR1 SGHTA and CDR2 FQGTGA. The CDR3 covers 14 residues. Germline trimming cut 5 bases from V and 7 bases from J; bases unmatched to any gene: 7. CDR3 amino acids: CASSPSGVQNTQYF. As DNA, the CDR3 is TGTGCCAGCAGCCCTAGCGGGGTCCAGAATACGCAGTATTTT.

This clone has more than one count but fewer than ten. The chain links TRBV30 to TRBJ1-2; perhaps TRBD1 as D (6 bases). Per the germline V gene, CDR1 is GTSNPN and CDR2 is SVGIG (reference sequence). The CDR3 loop spans 13 amino acids. The CDR3 loop is CALESSGVGGYTF. DNA of the CDR3: TGTGCTCTGGAGAGTTCAGGGGTAGGTGGCTACACCTTC.

This chain joins TRBV5-6 and TRBJ1-1; 9 bases are a match to TRBD1. Germline CDR1 and CDR2: SGHDT and YYEEEE. The V and J ends lost 1 base and 4 bases, in that order; junction bases with no gene match: 2. CDR3 length: 14 amino acids. The CDR3 coding sequence is TGTGCCAGCAGCTTGACAGGGGGCGGCACTGAAGCTTTCTTT. It yields the protein CASSLTGGGTEAFF.

In DNA, the CDR3 is TGTGCCAGCAGTTTCACCGGGTGGGGCCACACCTTC. Its protein product is CASSFTGWGHTF. V is TRBV28 and J is TRBJ1-2; possible D gene TRBD1, 5 bases. The germline CDR1 and CDR2 sequences are MDHEN and SYDVKM. Trimming removed 3 bases at V and 12 bases at J, with 14 bases between. The length of the CDR3 is 12 residues.

The chain carries TRBV3-1 (or the pseudogene TRBV3-2) and TRBJ2-2; tentative D call: TRBD1 (6 bases). The germline V and J ends were trimmed by 4 bases and 0 bases, with 9 bases remaining between them. CDR3 size: 15 residues. CDR1 and CDR2 (germline): LGHDT, YNNKEL (reference sequence). CDR3 loop: CASSRRGSNTGELFF. Written as DNA, the CDR3 is TGTGCCAGCAGCCGCAGGGGATCGAACACCGGGGAGCTGTTTTTT.

CDR3 region: CASSPELATSYNEQFF. In DNA form, the CDR3 reads TGTGCCAGCTCACCCGAGCTAGCCACCTCCTACAATGAGCAGTTCTTC. The genes are TRBV18 and TRBJ2-1; tentatively, D is TRBD2 (5 bases). Germline lookup yields CDR1 KGHSH and CDR2 LQKENI. Trimming left V 3 bases short and J 0 bases short, with 12 bases between. The CDR3 extends over 16 amino acids.

The gene calls are TRBV5-1 and TRBJ2-2; D is possibly TRBD2 (6 bases). CDR3 length: 14 residues. Germline V lookup: CDR1 SGHRS, CDR2 YFSETQ. Trimming took off 1 base at V and 5 bases at J, with 9 bases between the two ends. Written as DNA, the CDR3 is TGCGCCAGCAGCTTGACGGGGGAAACCGGGGAGCTGTTTTTT. Its protein is CASSLTGETGELFF.

The chain recombines TRBV5-1 with TRBJ1-1, with D tentatively TRBD1 (6 bases). With 4 bases removed from V and 3 bases from J, the gap between germline ends came to 19 bases. Looked up from germline, CDR1 is SGHRS and CDR2 is YFSETQ. This CDR3 is 16 amino acids long. In DNA, the CDR3 is TGCGCCAGCAGCCCGGGACAAGCCGGGACGGACACTGAAGCTTTCTTT. Protein: CASSPGQAGTDTEAFF. The complete variable domain, with remaining parts taken from reference TRBV5-1 and TRBJ1-1, reads KAGVTQTPRYLIKTRGQQVTLSCSPISGHRSVSWYQQTPGQGLQFLFEYFSETQRNKGNFPGRFSGRQFSNSRSEMNVSTLELGDSALYLCASSPGQAGTDTEAFFGQGTRLTVV.

The chain has TRBV30 and TRBJ2-3; perhaps TRBD2 as D (5 bases). CDR3 size: 14 residues. Trimming shortened V by 2 bases and J by 0 bases, and 9 bases separated the two germline ends. Germline V gives CDR1 GTSNPN, CDR2 SVGIG (reference sequence). CDR3 nucleotides: TGTGCCTGGAGTCGGGGTACTAGCACAGATACGCAGTATTTT. It is translated as CAWSRGTSTDTQYF.

V gene TRBV18 combines with J gene TRBJ1-5; no reliable D call. The germline V and J ends were trimmed by 4 bases and 0 bases, with 7 bases remaining between them. The CDR3 runs 14 residues. Germline V gene data show CDR1 as KGHSH and CDR2 as LQKENI. CDR3 amino acids: CASSLEGSNQPQHF. The CDR3, as DNA: TGTGCCAGCTCACTGGAGGGTAGCAATCAGCCCCAGCATTTT. Filled out from reference TRBV18 and TRBJ1-5, the complete variable domain reads NAGVMQNPRHLVRRRGQEARLRCSPMKGHSHVYWYRQLPEEGLKFMVYLQKENIIDESGMPKERFSAEFPKEGPSILRIQQVVRGDSAAYFCASSLEGSNQPQHFGDGTRLSIL.

About this clone itself: The junction and the germline gene differ at one end; a read error may be behind it. The chain couples TRBV27 to TRBJ2-7; D perhaps matches TRBD1 (5 bases). The CDR3 has 13 amino acids. Germline values: CDR1 MNHEY, CDR2 SMNVEV (reference sequence). The CDR3 bases are TGTGCCAGCAGTTTATTTGCAGGGTACGGGCAGTACTTC. This sequence encodes CASSLFAGYGQYF.

The chain employs TRBV6-6 and TRBJ2-5; unclear D gene. The germline V gene encodes CDR1 MNHNY and CDR2 SVGAGI (reference sequence). Trimming removed 5 bases from V and 2 bases from J, with 3 bases in between. This CDR3 has 11 residues. The CDR3 protein is CASSPQETQYF. CDR3 nucleotide sequence: TGTGCCAGCAGTCCACAAGAGACCCAGTACTTC.

The chain carries TRBV29-1 and TRBJ1-2, with 8 bases aligning to TRBD1. The CDR3 has 15 amino acids. The germline CDR1 and CDR2 sequences are SQVTM and ANQGSEA. The V segment lost 1 base and the J segment 2 bases; nucleotides outside the gene matches: 6. CDR3 region: CSVEGDRSSNYGYTF. The CDR3 DNA reads as TGCAGCGTTGAAGGGGACAGGTCCTCCAACTATGGCTACACCTTC.